The TCR beta chain under discussion was sequenced for a study of T cell changes during pregnancy in multiple sclerosis. TCRdb keeps only in-frame clones here, not all; method: immunoSEQ multiplex PCR. This sample yields 35,000 to 50,000 clones, of which roughly nine tenths are seen a single time; 6% to 7% belongs to the top ten. CDR3 length equals 15 residues. Germline loops: CDR1 SNHLY, CDR2 FYNNEI. J gave up 3 bases and V 1 base, and 3 bases lay outside the gene matches. Here the sequenced sample was CD8+ T cells from peripheral blood mononuclear cells, taken in the third trimester of pregnancy. This sequence was found in a female donor with multiple sclerosis, enrolled in a pregnancy study. The gene calls are TRBV2 and TRBJ2-7; TRBD2 aligns across 10 bases. The CDR3 sequence is CASSEGLAGIYEQYF. The CDR3 DNA is TGTGCCAGCAGTGAAGGACTAGCGGGTATCTACGAGCAGTACTTC.